This T cell receptor (beta chain) derives from a study of blood T cell repertoires in COVID-19. Study summary: COVID-19 samples from acute and convalescent phases originated in the United States, Italy and Spain. T cells, B-cell-depleted T cells, or PBMCs provided the cDNA or gDNA that served as material.

In the original workflow: Nucleated cell counts were estimated from reference gene primer amplification. Here immunoSEQ multiplex PCR was the method, and the copy in TCRdb shows in-frame clones only, minus some. V and J calls and clone size are those listed in that table; D and trimming were worked out from the DNA. The table has roughly 54,000 clones, 84% seen once. V lost 1 base to trimming and J lost 1 base, with 12 bases between them. CDR1 and CDR2 from the germline V gene are MDHEN and SYDVKM. This CDR3 spans 16 amino acids. This TCR came from a man in his fifties or sixties with acute or convalescent COVID-19. The V and J genes are TRBV28 and TRBJ2-3; maybe TRBD2 (5 bases). The specimen sequenced was peripheral blood. This chain's CDR3 is CASSLFPGTGTDTQYF. CDR3 DNA sequence: TGTGCCAGCAGTTTATTTCCGGGAACTGGCACAGATACGCAGTATTTT.